The TCR beta chain under discussion was sequenced for a study of PD-1 blockade in classical Hodgkin lymphoma. Study information: With a 2-week interval, patients received intravenous nivolumab at 3 mg/kg.

CDR3 length equals 12 residues. Germline values: CDR1 SGHNT, CDR2 YYREEE (reference sequence). With V trimmed by 7 bases and J by 5 bases, 5 bases remained unmatched. Sequencing used immunoSEQ multiplex PCR; TCRdb keeps in-frame clones, though not all of them. The sample has some 84,000 clones, around nine tenths seen once; the top ten hold roughly 3%. Broader study findings: Diversity in CD4+ TCRs, unlike that measured in CD8+ TCRs, had risen significantly by C4D1.

Brentuximab vedotin exposure varied among the patients, all of whom had relapsed after autologous stem cell transplantation. Notes on this clone: Its target is not known.

Here the sequenced sample was peripheral blood mononuclear cells (PBMCs), taken before the second cycle of nivolumab. This clonotype was obtained from a human donor with classical Hodgkin lymphoma. The V and J genes are TRBV5-4 and TRBJ1-1, with 7 bases aligning to TRBD1. The CDR3 here is CASSQGGTEAFF. As DNA, the CDR3 is TGTGCCAGCTCCCAGGGGGGGACTGAAGCTTTCTTT.